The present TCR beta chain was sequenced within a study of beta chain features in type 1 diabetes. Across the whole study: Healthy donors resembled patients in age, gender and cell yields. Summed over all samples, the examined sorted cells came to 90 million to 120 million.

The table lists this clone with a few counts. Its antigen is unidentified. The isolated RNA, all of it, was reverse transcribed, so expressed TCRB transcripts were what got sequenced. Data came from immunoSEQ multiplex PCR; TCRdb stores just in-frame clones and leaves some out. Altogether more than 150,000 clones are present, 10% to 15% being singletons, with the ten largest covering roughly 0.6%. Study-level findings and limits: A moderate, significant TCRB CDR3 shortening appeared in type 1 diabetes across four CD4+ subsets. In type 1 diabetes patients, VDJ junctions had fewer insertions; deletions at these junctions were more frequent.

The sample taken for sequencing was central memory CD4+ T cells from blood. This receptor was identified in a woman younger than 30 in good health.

CDR3 sequence (DNA): TGTGCCAGCAGTGCCCCCCGGAGCGGGAGGAAAGATACGCAGTATTTT. Amino acids: CASSAPRSGRKDTQYF. V usage is TRBV28 and J usage is TRBJ2-3; 9 bases match TRBD2. Germline lookup yields CDR1 MDHEN and CDR2 SYDVKM. The length of the CDR3 is 16 residues. V trimming: 5 bases; J trimming: 5 bases; junction bases outside the gene matches: 11.